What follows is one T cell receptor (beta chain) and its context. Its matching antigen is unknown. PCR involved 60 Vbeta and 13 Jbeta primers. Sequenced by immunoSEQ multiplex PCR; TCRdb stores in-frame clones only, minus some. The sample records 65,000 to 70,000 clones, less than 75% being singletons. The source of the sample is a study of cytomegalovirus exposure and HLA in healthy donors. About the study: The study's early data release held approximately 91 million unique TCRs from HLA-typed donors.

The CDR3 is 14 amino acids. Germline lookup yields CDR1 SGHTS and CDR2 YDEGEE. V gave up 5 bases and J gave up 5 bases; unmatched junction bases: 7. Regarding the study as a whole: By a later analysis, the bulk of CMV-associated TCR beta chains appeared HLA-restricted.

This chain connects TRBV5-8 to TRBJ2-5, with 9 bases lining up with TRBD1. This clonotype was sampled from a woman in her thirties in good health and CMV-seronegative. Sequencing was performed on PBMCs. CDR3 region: CASREDRGQETQYF. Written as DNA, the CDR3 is TGTGCCAGCAGGGAGGACAGGGGACAGGAGACCCAGTACTTC.